Listed here are 23 T cell receptor beta chains from one sample, sequenced in a study of blood T cell repertoires in COVID-19. Produced via immunoSEQ multiplex PCR; TCRdb's table is partial and in-frame only. The sample carries 30,000 to 35,000 clones, over 80% recorded once. Sequenced: peripheral blood. These receptors were collected from a man between 60 and 75 years old with active COVID-19.

CDR3 sequence (DNA): TGTGCCAGCAGCTTATATCGGAGCACTGAAGCTTTCTTT. This gives the protein CASSLYRSTEAFF. The chain is built from TRBV7-8 and TRBJ1-1; D unclear. Trimming pared 2 bases from V and 4 bases from J, leaving 8 bases between. Looked up from germline, CDR1 is SGHVS and CDR2 is FQNEAQ. CDR3 length equals 13 residues.

This chain links TRBV11-2 with TRBJ1-2; D is perhaps TRBD1 (6 bases). V was trimmed by 5 bases and J by 7 bases, leaving 20 bases between them. The CDR3 covers 15 residues. Germline V gene data show CDR1 as SGHAT and CDR2 as FQNNGV. CDR3 nucleotides: TGTGCCAGCAGCCCCCCTATTTTACAGGGCCCTGGCTACACCTTC. Residues: CASSPPILQGPGYTF.

The chain joins TRBV5-5 to TRBJ2-3; 7 positions match TRBD1. V shed 2 bases, J shed 1 base, and the junction held 1 base outside the gene matches. Germline loops: CDR1 SGHKS, CDR2 YYEKEE (reference sequence). This CDR3 is 14 amino acids long. CDR3 amino acids: CASSFDRGTDTQYF. The CDR3 region has the DNA TGTGCCAGCAGCTTTGACAGGGGCACAGATACGCAGTATTTT.

The chain couples TRBV5-1 to TRBJ2-3, with 8 positions matching TRBD2. V shed 8 bases, J shed 3 bases, and the junction held 8 bases outside the gene matches. In germline, CDR1 is SGHRS, CDR2 YFSETQ. This CDR3 contains 14 residues. CDR3 DNA: TGCGCCAGTTGGGCCGGGAGGGGAACAGATACGCAGTATTTT. Translation: CASWAGRGTDTQYF.

The chain joins TRBV6-5 to TRBJ1-1; weak D call: TRBD1 (6 bases). This CDR3 has 13 residues. V lost 6 bases, J lost 5 bases, and 13 bases lay in between. Germline values: CDR1 MNHEY, CDR2 SVGAGI. CDR3: CASSSGGHTEAFF. In DNA, the CDR3 is TGTGCCAGCAGCTCCGGGGGGCATACTGAAGCTTTCTTT.

J is TRBJ1-1 and V is TRBV11-2; 9 bases map to TRBD1. Germline CDR1 reads SGHAT; CDR2 reads FQNNGV. The CDR3 spans 15 residues. The trim removed 4 bases at V and 1 base at J, leaving 4 bases unmatched. The CDR3 sequence is CASSYTGGANTEAFF. CDR3 coding DNA: TGTGCCAGCAGCTATACAGGGGGCGCGAACACTGAAGCTTTCTTT.

The chain combines TRBV14 with TRBJ2-7; D remains ambiguous. V lost 7 bases to trimming and J lost 4 bases, with 20 bases between them. Germline assignment: CDR1 SGHDN and CDR2 FVKESK. The CDR3 is made up of 15 amino acids. The CDR3 sequence: CASTPNVPRLYEQYF. In DNA form, the CDR3 reads TGTGCCAGCACCCCCAACGTACCCCGTCTATACGAGCAGTACTTC.

J is TRBJ1-5 and V is TRBV15, with 9 bases that match TRBD1. The V gene's germline CDR1 is LNHNV and CDR2 YYDKDF (reference sequence). V was pared by 2 bases and J by 3 bases, with 17 bases of the junction left unmatched. The CDR3 has 20 residues. The CDR3 bases are TGTGCCACCAGCAGAAGGAGGACAGGGGTATGGGGCGCTTTCAATCAGCCCCAGCATTTT. Its protein is CATSRRRTGVWGAFNQPQHF.

This chain joins TRBV7-6 and TRBJ2-3; TRBD2 matches at 10 bases. J was trimmed by 1 base and V by 5 bases; bases with no gene match: 3. This CDR3 contains 15 residues. Per germline, CDR1 SGHVS and CDR2 FNYEAQ. CDR3 sequence reads: CASSLGLAGTDTQYF. DNA of the CDR3: TGTGCCAGCAGCCTCGGACTAGCGGGCACAGATACGCAGTATTTT.

The gene calls are TRBV29-1 and TRBJ2-1; 8 nucleotides agree with TRBD2. Germline V gives CDR1 SQVTM, CDR2 ANQGSEA. V trimming: 4 bases; J trimming: 2 bases; junction bases outside the gene matches: 4. The CDR3 has 14 amino acids. The CDR3 protein is CSVALAGTYNEQFF. The CDR3 coding sequence is TGCAGCGTTGCCCTAGCGGGTACCTACAATGAGCAGTTCTTC.

This clone was found a few times. This chain connects TRBV7-9 to TRBJ2-7, with D possibly TRBD2 on 5 matching bases. The V gene's germline CDR1 is SEHNR and CDR2 FQNEAQ (reference sequence). Trimming removed 4 bases from V and 4 bases from J, with 8 bases in between. CDR3 size: 12 residues. The CDR3 spells CASSSERYEQYF. The CDR3 DNA reads TGTGCCAGCAGCTCCGAGCGGTACGAGCAGTACTTC.

The V and J genes are TRBV6-5 and TRBJ1-5; D is ambiguous. The CDR3 loop spans 12 amino acids. Trimming left V 6 bases short and J 4 bases short, with 7 bases between. Germline values: CDR1 MNHEY, CDR2 SVGAGI. The CDR3 DNA is TGTGCCAGCAGAGGGAGAAATCAGCCCCAGCATTTT. This gives the protein CASRGRNQPQHF.

The rearrangement links TRBV24-1 to TRBJ2-3, with 7 bases fitting TRBD1. Germline values: CDR1 KGHDR, CDR2 SFDVKD. Unmatched junction bases numbered 3, after V lost 0 bases and J lost 4 bases. The CDR3 runs 15 residues. CDR3 protein: CATSDLGQGADTQYF. The DNA for the CDR3 is TGTGCCACCAGTGATTTGGGCCAGGGGGCAGATACGCAGTATTTT.

This clone was counted a single time. The chain couples TRBV28 to TRBJ1-1; D gene uncertain. The CDR3 covers 14 residues. V lost 3 bases and J lost 1, with 9 bases in between. Germline V gives CDR1 MDHEN, CDR2 SYDVKM. The CDR3 loop reads CASSLVRRNTEAFF. The CDR3 nucleotides are TGTGCCAGCAGTTTGGTAAGGAGGAACACTGAAGCTTTCTTT.

This clone has a handful of counts. The V gene is TRBV10-2, the J gene TRBJ2-5, with a possible D match to TRBD2 (5 bases). Germline CDR1 is WSHSY and CDR2 is SAAADI. The CDR3 runs 16 residues. V lost 3 bases and J 7 bases, leaving 21 bases between the germline ends. The CDR3 DNA follows: TGCGCCAGCAGTGATGGGCTAGCAGGCCAGAGTGGGACCCAGTACTTC. This encodes CASSDGLAGQSGTQYF.

The rearrangement links TRBV5-6 to TRBJ1-4, with 7 bases that match TRBD1. The trim removed 0 bases at V and 7 bases at J, leaving 12 bases unmatched. CDR1 SGHDT and CDR2 YYEEEE come from the germline V gene. This CDR3 has 17 amino acids. CDR3 bases: TGTGCCAGCAGCTTGGCGAGCGGCAGGGGGTACGGTGAAAAACTGTTTTTT. Its translation: CASSLASGRGYGEKLFF.

This chain connects TRBV7-6 to TRBJ2-7, with 9 positions matching TRBD2. V lost 3 bases to trimming and J lost 1 base; unmatched junction nucleotides: 7. Germline CDR1 SGHVS, CDR2 FNYEAQ. This CDR3 is 16 amino acids long. The CDR3: CASSFGSGSPSYEQYF. The CDR3 nucleotides read TGTGCCAGCAGCTTTGGTAGCGGGAGTCCTTCCTACGAGCAGTACTTC.

The chain uses TRBV6-5 and TRBJ1-5; the D is unclear. In germline, CDR1 is MNHEY, CDR2 SVGAGI. V was shortened by 5 bases and J by 0 bases, with 5 bases between the two germline ends. This CDR3 is 13 amino acids long. This CDR3 is CASSLDSNQPQHF. CDR3 nucleotides: TGTGCCAGCAGTCTAGATAGCAATCAGCCCCAGCATTTT.

The V and J genes are TRBV7-8 and TRBJ2-1; TRBD2 agrees at 14 bases. Germline CDR1 SGHVS, CDR2 FQNEAQ. The CDR3 is made up of 17 amino acids. Trimming removed 1 base from V and 6 bases from J; junction bases left unmatched: 5. The CDR3 DNA reads TGTGCCAGCAGCTTAGTGGGAGGGACTAGCGGGAGCAATGAGCAGTTCTTC. It yields the protein CASSLVGGTSGSNEQFF. The full variable domain, completed using reference TRBV7-8 and TRBJ2-1, is GAGVSQSPRYKVAKRGQDVALRCDPISGHVSLFWYQQALGQGPEFLTYFQNEAQLDKSGLPSDRFFAERPEGSVSTLKIQRTQQEDSAVYLCASSLVGGTSGSNEQFFGPGTRLTVL.

The rearrangement links TRBV6-4 to TRBJ1-1; 7 positions agree with TRBD1. Germline V gene data show CDR1 as MRHNA and CDR2 as SNTAGT. CDR3 length: 13 amino acids. V dropped 6 bases and J dropped 1; count of bases not matched to a gene: 2. The CDR3, as DNA: TGTGCCAGCAGGGGACAGCAGAACACTGAAGCTTTCTTT. This codes for CASRGQQNTEAFF.

J is TRBJ2-5 and V is TRBV6-1, with D possibly TRBD2 on 5 matching bases. The CDR3 is 13 amino acids. CDR1 and CDR2 from the germline V gene are MNHNS and SASEGT. V was clipped by 0 bases and J by 5 bases, with 7 bases between them. The CDR3 sequence: CASSEAGVETQYF. As DNA, the CDR3 is TGTGCCAGCAGTGAAGCGGGAGTCGAGACCCAGTACTTC.

Here the CDR3 reads CASSPGQGRYEQYF. Here the CDR3 DNA reads TGTGCCAGCAGCCCGGGACAGGGGCGCTACGAGCAGTACTTC. The rearrangement uses TRBV9 and TRBJ2-7, with 10 bases lining up with TRBD1. V lost 4 bases, J lost 3 bases, and 4 bases stayed unmatched. The CDR3 has 14 residues. CDR1 is SGDLS and CDR2 is YYNGEE in the germline V gene. Supplemented by reference TRBV9 and TRBJ2-7, the full variable domain reads DSGVTQTPKHLITATGQRVTLRCSPRSGDLSVYWYQQSLDQGLQFLIQYYNGEERAKGNILERFSAQQFPDLHSELNLSSLELGDSALYFCASSPGQGRYEQYFGPGTRLTVT.

The chain has TRBV3-1 (or the pseudogene TRBV3-2) and TRBJ2-3, with D maybe TRBD1 (6 bases). The CDR3 sequence is 19 residues long. Trimming pared 1 base from V and 2 bases from J, leaving 22 bases between. Germline V gene data show CDR1 as LGHDT and CDR2 as YNNKEL (reference sequence). The CDR3 reads CASSQGPRPDRLFTDTQYF. CDR3 sequence (DNA): TGTGCCAGCAGCCAAGGTCCAAGACCGGACAGACTATTCACAGATACGCAGTATTTT.